The 25 T cell receptor beta chains given below trace back to one sample, sequenced in a study of blood T cell repertoires in COVID-19. Assay: immunoSEQ multiplex PCR; the TCRdb copy retains only in-frame clones and omits some. The sample records about 250,000 clones, approximately 80% being singletons. The sequencing input was peripheral blood. The receptors originated from a woman aged 55-70 years with active or convalescent COVID-19.

This clone was seen once. The chain employs TRBV7-2 and TRBJ2-3; the D gene is possibly TRBD2 (6 bases). CDR1 is SGHTA, CDR2 FQGNSA, per germline. The CDR3 length is 14 residues. The V gene lost 8 bases and the J gene lost 6 bases, with 18 bases spanning the gap. The CDR3 reads CASAIGLARDTQYF. CDR3 nucleotide sequence: TGTGCCAGCGCTATTGGGCTAGCGAGGGATACGCAGTATTTT.

The J gene is TRBJ2-1, the V gene TRBV5-1; the match to TRBD2 covers 10 bases. CDR3 length: 16 amino acids. Germline assignment: CDR1 SGHRS and CDR2 YFSETQ. The ends lost 0 bases at V and 3 bases at J; junction bases unmatched: 3. DNA of the CDR3: TGCGCCAGCAGCTTGGCGGCTAGCGGGAGCTACAATGAGCAGTTCTTC. As protein: CASSLAASGSYNEQFF.

The gene calls are TRBV10-2 and TRBJ2-2, with 12 bases matching TRBD2. From germline, CDR1 is WSHSY and CDR2 SAAADI. The CDR3 sequence is 16 residues long. The junction had 11 bases not matched to a gene; V was cut back by 8 bases and J by 7 bases. The CDR3 region has the DNA TGCGCCAGCCGACAAGGACTAGCGGGGCGGGGCGGGGAGCTGTTTTTT. It encodes CASRQGLAGRGGELFF.

This clone appeared once. This chain uses TRBV5-4 with TRBJ2-1, with 8 bases lining up with TRBD1. Germline CDR1 SGHNT, CDR2 YYREEE (reference sequence). Germline trimming cut 4 bases from V and 8 bases from J; bases unmatched to any gene: 8. The CDR3 runs to 14 residues. CDR3 DNA sequence: TGTGCCAGCAGCCCGCGGACAGGGAGTGATGAGCAGTTCTTC. Amino acids: CASSPRTGSDEQFF.

Comment on this clone: Other DNA sequences in this sample translate to the same CDR3. V and J are TRBV5-4 and TRBJ2-5; possible D gene TRBD2, 5 bases. V was cut by 0 bases and J by 4 bases, with 10 bases left in between. CDR1 is SGHNT, CDR2 YYREEE, per germline (reference sequence). The CDR3 has 14 amino acids. The CDR3 sequence is CASSLAGVGETQYF. The CDR3 DNA sequence: TGTGCCAGCAGCTTGGCCGGGGTGGGAGAGACCCAGTACTTC.

The chain is built from TRBV3-1 (or the pseudogene TRBV3-2) and TRBJ1-2; 8 nucleotides line up with TRBD1. This CDR3 spans 14 amino acids. Germline CDR1 LGHDT, CDR2 YNNKEL (reference sequence). The V segment lost 4 bases and the J segment 8 bases; nucleotides outside the gene matches: 9. The DNA of the CDR3 is TGTGCCAGCAGCCCCGGACAGGGCCTGGGAGGCTACACCTTC. Translated: CASSPGQGLGGYTF.

The chain uses TRBV29-1 and TRBJ2-5; 12 nucleotides agree with TRBD2. The CDR3 contains 14 residues. Germline CDR1 and CDR2: SQVTM and ANQGSEA. The V and J ends lost 2 bases and 4 bases, in that order; junction bases with no gene match: 2. The CDR3 DNA follows: TGCAGCGTTGAATCTAGCGGGGGGGCAGAGACCCAGTACTTC. Its translation: CSVESSGGAETQYF.

This chain uses TRBV7-2 with TRBJ2-5, with D tentatively TRBD2 (5 bases). This CDR3 has 18 residues. V was trimmed by 4 bases and J by 0 bases, leaving 21 bases between them. Germline CDR1 reads SGHTA; CDR2 reads FQGNSA. DNA of the CDR3: TGTGCCAGCAGCTCGGGGTTCGGTAACCGCCTGTACCAAGAGACCCAGTACTTC. Its translation is CASSSGFGNRLYQETQYF. Complete variable domain (other parts from reference TRBV7-2 and TRBJ2-5): GAGVSQSPSNKVTEKGKDVELRCDPISGHTALYWYRQSLGQGLEFLIYFQGNSAPDKSGLPSDRFSAERTGGSVSTLTIQRTQQEDSAVYLCASSSGFGNRLYQETQYFGPGTRLLVL.

In its sample, this clone was seen a few times. The chain has TRBV4-2 and TRBJ2-1; 10 bases fit TRBD2. The CDR3 is 15 amino acids. Losses at the gene ends were 1 base for V and 8 bases for J; bases not matched to a gene: 5. Germline CDR1 reads LGHNA; CDR2 reads YNFKEQ. Here the CDR3 DNA reads TGTGCCAGCAGCCAAGTGCTAGCGGGGGAGGATGAGCAGTTCTTC. This translates into CASSQVLAGEDEQFF.

The chain employs TRBV19 and TRBJ2-7, with D possibly TRBD1 on 6 matching bases. Germline V gene data show CDR1 as LNHDA and CDR2 as SQIVND (reference sequence). V dropped 2 bases and J dropped 1 base, with 12 bases sitting between them. This CDR3 has 15 amino acids. Written as DNA, the CDR3 is TGTGCCAGTAGTATATCCCACAGGGAATCCTACGAGCAGTACTTC. Translated: CASSISHRESYEQYF.

This sequence joins TRBV4-2 and TRBJ2-7; D unclear. With 1 base removed from V and 0 bases from J, the gap between germline ends came to 7 bases. CDR3 length equals 14 residues. CDR1 is LGHNA and CDR2 is YNFKEQ in the germline V gene. DNA for the CDR3: TGTGCCAGCAGCCAAGGCGGTAGCTCCTACGAGCAGTACTTC. Encoded protein: CASSQGGSSYEQYF.

The rearrangement links TRBV18 to TRBJ2-1, with 8 bases matching TRBD1. With V trimmed by 2 bases and J by 6 bases, 9 bases remained unmatched. The CDR3 runs 16 residues. Germline V CDR1 and CDR2: KGHSH, LQKENI. CDR3 bases: TGTGCCAGCTCACCATACCGGGACAGGTATTTCAATGAGCAGTTCTTC. Protein product: CASSPYRDRYFNEQFF.

This clone was seen a handful of times. The V and J genes are TRBV19 and TRBJ2-3; no clear D gene. CDR3 length equals 15 residues. The germline V gene encodes CDR1 LNHDA and CDR2 SQIVND (reference sequence). V lost 3 bases and J 4 bases, leaving 14 bases between the germline ends. The CDR3 bases are TGTGCCAGTAGTATCGCGGTGAATTGGGCAGATACGCAGTATTTT. Its translation: CASSIAVNWADTQYF.

The V call is TRBV11-3, the J call TRBJ2-7; TRBD2 aligns across 10 bases. The germline gives CDR1 SGHNT, CDR2 YENEEA. The CDR3 runs 14 residues. Germline trimming cut 3 bases from V and 7 bases from J; bases unmatched to any gene: 6. Here the CDR3 reads CASSLLAGAREQYF. The CDR3 region has the DNA TGTGCCAGCAGCTTGCTAGCGGGAGCCCGGGAGCAGTACTTC.

This chain connects TRBV30 to TRBJ1-3; D ambiguous. This CDR3 is 13 amino acids long. The germline V and J ends were trimmed by 6 bases and 2 bases, with 11 bases remaining between them. Germline lookup yields CDR1 GTSNPN and CDR2 SVGIG (reference sequence). The CDR3: CACRTSPGNTIYF. As DNA, the CDR3 is TGTGCCTGCAGAACGTCCCCTGGAAACACCATATATTTT. Full variable domain (rest looked up from reference TRBV30 and TRBJ1-3): SQTIHQWPATLVQPVGSPLSLECTVEGTSNPNLYWYRQAAGRGLQLLFYSVGIGQISSEVPQNLSASRPQDRQFILSSKKLLLSDSGFYLCACRTSPGNTIYFGEGSWLTVV.

The rearrangement uses TRBV2 and TRBJ2-3; no clear D. This CDR3 has 14 amino acids. V lost 4 bases, J lost 1 base, and 9 bases lay in between. The germline CDR1 and CDR2 sequences are SNHLY and FYNNEI. The CDR3 nucleotides are TGTGCCAGCAGTGTCGAGCGAGGCACAGATACGCAGTATTTT. The encoded protein is CASSVERGTDTQYF.

The chain couples TRBV9 to TRBJ1-4; no definite D call. Germline CDR1 and CDR2: SGDLS and YYNGEE. V was clipped by 2 bases and J by 4 bases, with 12 bases between them. The CDR3 runs 15 residues. The chain's CDR3 is CASSVRVGFNEKLFF. The CDR3 DNA reads as TGTGCCAGCAGCGTCCGGGTCGGATTTAATGAAAAACTGTTTTTT.

The V gene is TRBV11-2, the J gene TRBJ2-2, with D possibly being TRBD2 (6 bases). Germline CDR1 and CDR2: SGHAT and FQNNGV. Trimming removed 8 bases from V and 5 bases from J, with 12 bases in between. There are 13 residues in the CDR3. The CDR3: CASWGVGTGELFF. The CDR3, as DNA: TGTGCCAGCTGGGGGGTTGGGACCGGGGAGCTGTTTTTT.

This clone was counted once. The CDR3 region has the DNA TGCGCCAGCAGCGAGCGGGGGTACAATGAGCAGTTCTTC. As protein: CASSERGYNEQFF. The chain employs TRBV5-1 and TRBJ2-1, with 8 bases fitting TRBD2. The CDR3 extends over 13 amino acids. Germline CDR1 reads SGHRS; CDR2 reads YFSETQ. The ends lost 4 bases at V and 4 bases at J; junction bases unmatched: 1. The full variable domain, its missing parts supplied by reference TRBV5-1 and TRBJ2-1, is KAGVTQTPRYLIKTRGQQVTLSCSPISGHRSVSWYQQTPGQGLQFLFEYFSETQRNKGNFPGRFSGRQFSNSRSEMNVSTLELGDSALYLCASSERGYNEQFFGPGTRLTVL.

V is TRBV10-1 and J is TRBJ2-7; 14 bases are shared with TRBD2. From germline, CDR1 is WNHNN and CDR2 SYGVQD (reference sequence). The CDR3 totals 16 residues. Trimming took 0 bases from V and 3 from J; bases not matched to a gene: 1. The CDR3 DNA follows: TGCGCCAGCAGTGAGTCGGGGACTAGCGGGAGCTACGAGCAGTACTTC. As protein: CASSESGTSGSYEQYF.

There are a few counts of this clone. This rearrangement joins TRBV6-5 to TRBJ1-2; D not certain. Germline loops: CDR1 MNHEY, CDR2 SVGAGI. CDR3 size: 15 residues. Between the trimmed V and J ends, which lost 0 bases and 0 bases, there was a span of 8 bases. In DNA, the CDR3 is TGTGCCAGCAGTTACTCGAATGGAGCTAACTATGGCTACACCTTC. Translated: CASSYSNGANYGYTF.

A word on this clone: Distinct nucleotide sequences in the sample also encode this CDR3. The genes are TRBV5-1 and TRBJ2-5; no clear D gene. This CDR3 has 11 residues. Per the germline V gene, CDR1 is SGHRS and CDR2 is YFSETQ. The ends were cut back, 2 bases at V and 5 bases at J, with 4 bases in the middle. The CDR3 coding sequence is TGCGCCAGCAGCTTCAGGGAGACCCAGTACTTC. Protein product: CASSFRETQYF.

The rearrangement links TRBV10-3 to TRBJ2-5; TRBD2 matches at 14 bases. CDR3 length: 16 residues. CDR1 and CDR2 (germline): ENHRY, SYGVKD. Trimming cost V 7 bases and J 4 bases; bases outside gene matches: 8. This CDR3 reads CAITRGLAGEAETQYF. In DNA form, the CDR3 reads TGTGCCATCACCCGGGGACTAGCGGGAGAGGCAGAGACCCAGTACTTC.

This sequence joins TRBV7-2 and TRBJ1-3, with 9 nucleotides matching TRBD1. In germline, CDR1 is SGHTA, CDR2 FQGNSA. The J segment lost 0 bases and the V segment lost 4 bases, leaving 4 bases of the junction unmatched. The CDR3 is 16 residues long. The CDR3 DNA reads as TGTGCCAGCAGCTCGCAGACAGGGGGCTCTGGAAACACCATATATTTT. Its translation: CASSSQTGGSGNTIYF.

Only one count was recorded for this clone. The V call is TRBV6-5, the J call TRBJ1-6; 7 nucleotides agree with TRBD1. Per germline, CDR1 MNHEY and CDR2 SVGAGI. V was clipped by 6 bases and J by 13 bases; unmatched bases: 12. The CDR3 spans 14 residues. The CDR3 loop is CASRGFGQAAPLHF. DNA for the CDR3: TGTGCCAGCAGGGGTTTCGGACAGGCGGCCCCCCTCCACTTT.